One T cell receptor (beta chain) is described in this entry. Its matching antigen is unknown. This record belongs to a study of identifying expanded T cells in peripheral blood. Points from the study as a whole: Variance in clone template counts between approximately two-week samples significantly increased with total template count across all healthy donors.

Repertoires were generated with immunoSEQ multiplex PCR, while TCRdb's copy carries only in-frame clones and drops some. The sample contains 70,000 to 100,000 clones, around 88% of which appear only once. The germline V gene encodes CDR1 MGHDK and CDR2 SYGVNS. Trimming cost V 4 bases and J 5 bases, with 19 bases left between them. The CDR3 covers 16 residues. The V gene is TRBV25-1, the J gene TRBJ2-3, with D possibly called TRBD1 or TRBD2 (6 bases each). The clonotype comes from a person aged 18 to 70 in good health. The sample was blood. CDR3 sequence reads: CASSAGYRGPGDTQYF. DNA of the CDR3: TGTGCCAGCAGTGCGGGGTATCGGGGGCCGGGAGATACGCAGTATTTT.